This T cell receptor beta chain was sequenced in a study of cytomegalovirus exposure and HLA in healthy donors. The study drew the donors from its roughly 120-subject validation cohort, separate from the 666-subject first cohort. Profiled with immunoSEQ multiplex PCR; TCRdb holds only in-frame clones, not every one. The sample consists of fewer than 90,000 clones, about four fifths of them appearing once. Per germline, CDR1 SGHRS and CDR2 YFSETQ. The CDR3 runs 15 residues. On this clone itself: As yet, its antigen is unknown. One end of the junction fails to match germline, which may point to a read error.

Study-level results: Listed as cytomegalovirus-associated were 164 TCR beta chains.

The gene calls are TRBV5-1 and TRBJ2-7; D is possibly TRBD2 (6 bases). Sequenced input: PBMCs. The TCR originated in a woman under 30 in good health and CMV-seropositive. CDR3 region: CASSLGSGGSYEQYF. The CDR3 DNA reads as TGTGCCAGCAGCTTAGGATCCGGGGGCTCCTACGAGCAGTACTTC.